This T cell receptor (beta chain) was recorded in a study of blood T cell repertoires in COVID-19. The CDR3 runs to 12 residues. V was trimmed by 1 base and J by 6 bases, leaving 6 bases between them. The germline V gene encodes CDR1 MGHRA and CDR2 YSYEKL. Some clones are missing from TCRdb's copy, which holds only in-frame ones; the method was immunoSEQ multiplex PCR. The data hold hundreds of thousands of clones, with around 84% observed a single time. The clonotype originates from a man aged 25-45 years who had recovered from COVID-19. Source material: PBMCs or T cells enriched from blood (not recorded which). The genes are TRBV4-1 and TRBJ1-1, with D perhaps matching TRBD1 (5 bases). CDR3 in DNA: TGCGCCAGCAGCCAAGCGGGGGCTGAAGCTTTCTTT. Translated: CASSQAGAEAFF.